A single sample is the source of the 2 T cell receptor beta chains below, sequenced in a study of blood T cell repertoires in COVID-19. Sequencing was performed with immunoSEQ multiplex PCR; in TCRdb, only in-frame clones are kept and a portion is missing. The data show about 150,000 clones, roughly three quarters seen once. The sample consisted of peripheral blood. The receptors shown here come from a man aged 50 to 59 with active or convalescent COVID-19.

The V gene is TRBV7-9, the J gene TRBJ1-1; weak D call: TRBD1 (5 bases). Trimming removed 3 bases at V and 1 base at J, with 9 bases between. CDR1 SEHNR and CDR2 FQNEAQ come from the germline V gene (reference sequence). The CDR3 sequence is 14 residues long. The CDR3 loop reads CASSFTGENTEAFF. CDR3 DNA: TGTGCCAGCAGCTTCACAGGTGAGAACACTGAAGCTTTCTTT.

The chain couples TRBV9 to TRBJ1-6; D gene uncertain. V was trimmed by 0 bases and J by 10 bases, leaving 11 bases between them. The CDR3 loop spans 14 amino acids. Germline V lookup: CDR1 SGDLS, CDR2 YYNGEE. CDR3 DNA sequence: TGTGCCAGCAGCGTAGGAAGCTTTAAGTCACCCCTCCACTTT. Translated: CASSVGSFKSPLHF.